This T cell receptor (beta chain) was sequenced for a study of T cells after posttransplantation cyclophosphamide (dated by TCRdb to about 2016). Concerning the study at large: Using TRB sequencing, the study followed how the T cell repertoire reconstituted after myeloablative bone marrow transplantation in which posttransplantation cyclophosphamide served as GVHD prophylaxis. Samples from 30 to 35 PTCy-treated patients, along with samples from around 16 of their related bone marrow donors, underwent antigen receptor sequencing. Public TRB sequences were compared against a database of over 3,000 sequences linked to responses to pathogens, tumor antigens, self-antigens and alloantigens. Because TRA and TRB clonality correlated tightly in 10 or so samples, later TCR analyses were limited to TRB. In 3 patients, TRB sequencing was also performed on up to about 3 more blood samples taken 2 to 5.2 years after transplant, and in 4 patients, pretransplant blood was also TRB-sequenced. TRB sequencing was performed on blood from all 35 or so PTCy patients with 1-year posttransplant specimens. Overall study outcomes, separate from this receptor: The TRB repertoires of T cells infiltrating skin or GI tract showed only limited overlap with the TRB repertoires of T cells in blood. Donor-recipient similarity was low at 1-2 months but rose over the first year, and later blood repertoires were often dominated by donor CD8+ memory clones. Across fewer than 50 patients, TRB clonality was highly associated with recipient CMV seropositivity and CMV reactivation, and diversity in PTCy patients was similar to diversity in CNI/methotrexate controls.

This sample's treatment or condition label indicates: high-dose cyclophosphamide on days +3 and +4 as single-agent GVHD prophylaxis. Patients in the PTCy group got busulfan and fludarabine conditioning, a marrow graft from a related or unrelated donor, and cyclophosphamide on days +3 and +4. PTCy-treated patients came from a prospective multi-institutional clinical trial. Peripheral blood and bone marrow mononuclear cells were isolated by Ficoll-Hypaque density centrifugation and were cryopreserved. CD4+ and CD8+ T cells, including naive and memory subsets, were sorted by FACS on a FACSAria II. For this clone: The clone's antigen remains unknown. Base-call qualities are not available, and no considerably larger clone is one nucleotide away.

V is cut back by 4 bases and J by 5 bases, with 14 bases in the junction unmatched. Inclusive of the bounding cysteine and phenylalanine, the CDR3 is 17 residues long. Only CDR3 DNA is held: 51 bases, read in frame from base 1. From a lookup of the germline V gene (reference sequence), CDR1 and CDR2 are WNHNN and SYGVQD. Genomic DNA was used for TRB sequencing, which was performed with the immunoSEQ assay at survey resolution or with the hsTCRB kit. The paper's processing steps were these. The immunoSEQ software handled the initial read processing, while the LymphoSeq R package was used for the repertoire analyses. For each TRB dataset, clonality was calculated as 1 minus normalized Shannon entropy, and the Gini coefficient was computed as well. To infer phenotypes in unsorted samples, TRB sequences from sorted subsets of the recipient or donor were mapped onto unsorted samples from the same recipient. The clones in this table, taken by TCRdb from immuneACCESS, are in-frame only. Not every clone is retained; where verified, under half of the shortfall comes from an unresolved V gene, and the cause of the rest is unknown. Clone size and the V and J calls come from that table; the DNA yielded D and trimming. This sample comprises some 17,000 clones, 60% to 80% of them detected only once. Together, the top ten hold less than 35% of the sample.

This receptor was taken from a female patient in her 40s who received an allogeneic stem cell transplant from a related donor, was CMV-positive, and had no GVHD. Following a transplant, a fraction of the T cells may be traceable to the graft donor. This specimen consisted of CD8+ T cells sorted from PBMCs, obtained 1,800 to 2,000 days after a stem cell transplant with posttransplant cyclophosphamide. The rearrangement joined TRBV10-1 to TRBJ2-5; TRBD2 aligns with 9 central bases. At the DNA level, the sequence is TGCGCCAGCAGTGCCGGTTCTAGCGGGGAGCGGGGGGAGACCCAGTACTTC. This encodes CASSAGSSGERGETQYF.